This paragraph reports one T cell receptor beta chain. Its antigen is still unknown. No base qualities exist here, and no much larger clone lies one base off it. The trial excluded patients who had a history of autoimmune disease or who were on systemic immunosuppression. In every dose cohort, peripheral blood was drawn for TCR sequencing at baseline, cycle 4 day 1, and cycle 7 day 1. The samples were drawn from a first-in-human, open-label, multicenter phase I dose-escalation trial of ivuxolimab. The trial enrolled adults with locally advanced or metastatic head and neck squamous cell, hepatocellular, melanoma or renal cell carcinoma. Before TCR sequencing, CD4+ T cells and CD8+ T cells from peripheral blood were sorted into separate populations. Genomic DNA was extracted from sorted cells for sequencing of the TCRbeta CDR3 region. The immunoSEQ Assay was used for sequencing of TCRbeta CDR3 regions. Drawn from immuneACCESS, this table holds only the in-frame rearrangements with V and J called that TCRdb kept. Clones are partly lost; checked studies trace under half to an unresolved V gene and leave the rest unexplained. This sample holds 70,000 or so clones; approximately 86% were observed only once. The ten largest clones add up to approximately 2.5% of the sample.

The CDR3 holds 14 amino acids from the cysteine to the phenylalanine. Just CDR3 DNA is preserved here, 42 bases in frame from base 1. The germline V gene sets CDR1 to SGHVS and CDR2 to FQNEAQ. Between the V and J ends, shortened by 0 bases and 11 bases respectively, the junction contains 16 bases. The entry originates in a study of OX40 agonist ivuxolimab in advanced cancers. About the full investigation: The costimulatory receptor OX40 (CD134) was targeted by ivuxolimab, a fully human IgG2 agonistic monoclonal antibody. Of the 50 to 55 patients in dose escalation, around 20 had hepatocellular carcinoma, some 15 had melanoma, 9 had renal cell carcinoma and 9 had head and neck cancer. In the dose-escalation cohort, over 65% of patients were male, and the mean age was around 60 years, with a range of roughly 23 to 85. The point of sequencing TCRbeta in the periphery was to test whether ivuxolimab changed TCR sequence diversity and drove clonal T-cell expansion. Intravenous ivuxolimab was administered to patients every 2 weeks at six dose levels: 0.01, 0.1, 0.3, 1.5, 3 and 10 mg/kg. Prior anti-PD-1, anti-PD-L1 or anti-CTLA-4 therapy was permitted, and checkpoint inhibitors had been received by about 36% of dose-escalation patients. The monotherapy dose-escalation portion (N = 52 patients) of the phase I ivuxolimab trial is reported in the paper. Three dose-escalation patients achieved partial responses, one with hepatocellular carcinoma and two with cutaneous melanoma.

The investigation overall reported the following: In partial responders in the 0.1-3.0 mg/kg groups, normalized peripheral clonal expansion was found to be among the lowest, especially among CD8+ T cells. After ivuxolimab, expanded clones were on average more numerous among CD8+ T cells than among CD4+ T cells. At doses of 0.1 to 3.0 mg/kg, clonal expansion of both CD4+ and CD8+ T cells in blood was seen between baseline and week 6. Which antigens the clonally expanded peripheral T cells were specific for was not determined. Low levels of normalized T-cell clonal expansion were also seen in some patients who did not respond.

Here the sequenced sample was CD4+ or CD8+ T cells sorted from blood, taken in a trial of the OX40 agonist ivuxolimab. Recombination connected TRBV7-8 to TRBJ1-1; the D gene is perhaps TRBD1, on 5 matching bases. The TCR comes from an adult with an advanced solid tumor such as melanoma, head and neck, liver or kidney cancer. The CDR3 loop reads CASSLAGGAGEAFF. The DNA sequence is given as TGTGCCAGCAGCTTAGCAGGTGGGGCCGGGGAGGCTTTCTTT. The variable domain in full, with residues beyond the CDR3 obtained from the reference TRBV7-8 and TRBJ1-1 genes, is GAGVSQSPRYKVAKRGQDVALRCDPISGHVSLFWYQQALGQGPEFLTYFQNEAQLDKSGLPSDRFFAERPEGSVSTLKIQRTQQEDSAVYLCASSLAGGAGEAFFGQGTRLTVV.